This T cell receptor beta chain originates from a study of cytomegalovirus exposure and HLA in healthy donors. The study's findings and limits: The classifier reportedly diagnosed cytomegalovirus status with high specificity and sensitivity. The study flagged approximately 180 TCR beta chains as cytomegalovirus-associated. TCR clusters originating in the first cohort tended to co-occur in the roughly 120 validation repertoires, according to a later analysis. The dataset shows that most TCR sequences were rare, while some public TCRs occurred in many donors.

Assay used: immunoSEQ multiplex PCR; TCRdb lists only in-frame clones, some missing. The table shows 150,000 to 200,000 clones, with about 81% occurring only once. Worth noting for this clone: Its antigen remains unidentified.

CDR3 length: 14 residues. The V end was cut by 4 bases, the J end by 7 bases, with 16 bases between. CDR1 is SGHAT and CDR2 is FQNNGV in the germline V gene. The receptor was isolated from a woman in her twenties or thirties in good health and CMV-seronegative. Sequencing was performed on PBMCs. The genes are TRBV11-2 and TRBJ1-2, with D tentatively TRBD1 (5 bases). The CDR3: CASSSTGPRGGYTF. The DNA for the CDR3 is TGTGCCAGCAGCTCGACCGGGCCAAGGGGTGGCTACACCTTC.